The 30 T cell receptor beta chains in this list originate from one sample, sequenced in a study of cytomegalovirus exposure and HLA in healthy donors. It was with 60 Vbeta and 13 Jbeta primers that the PCR ran. TCRdb's copy holds only in-frame clones and misses some; the assay was immunoSEQ multiplex PCR. In the table there are a few hundred thousand clones, about 66% of which are singletons. The sample taken for sequencing was PBMCs. These receptors were collected from a female donor in good health and CMV-seronegative.

This clone was picked up one time. The chain uses TRBV19 and TRBJ2-2, with D hard to call. The CDR3 spans 13 residues. V was clipped by 6 bases and J by 4 bases, with 9 bases between them. CDR1 and CDR2 (germline): LNHDA, SQIVND (reference sequence). CDR3 DNA sequence: TGTGCCAGTAGCGAGTTAGTCACCGGGGAGCTGTTTTTT. This sequence encodes CASSELVTGELFF.

This sequence joins TRBV27 and TRBJ1-4; unclear D gene. Trimming took 3 bases from V and 11 from J, leaving 10 bases between them. Looked up from germline, CDR1 is MNHEY and CDR2 is SMNVEV (reference sequence). The CDR3 is 12 residues long. The CDR3 DNA sequence: TGTGCCAGCAGTTTCGAGAGAGGCAAACTGTTTTTT. Encoded protein: CASSFERGKLFF.

The DNA for the CDR3 is TGTGCCAGTAGTGAGTGGAGCAATCAGCCCCAGCATTTT. It is translated as CASSEWSNQPQHF. The chain carries TRBV19 and TRBJ1-5; D unclear. The V gene's germline CDR1 is LNHDA and CDR2 SQIVND (reference sequence). Trimming removed 5 bases at V and 1 base at J, with 6 bases between. CDR3 length: 13 residues.

V gene TRBV7-8 combines with J gene TRBJ2-3, with a tentative D call TRBD2 (5 bases). The ends were cut back, 2 bases at V and 6 bases at J, with 21 bases in the middle. The CDR3 sequence is 17 residues long. Germline CDR1 reads SGHVS; CDR2 reads FQNEAQ. CDR3 coding DNA: TGTGCCAGCAGCTTAATTGGGGAGAAGACATCGTGGGATACGCAGTATTTT. It specifies CASSLIGEKTSWDTQYF. Variable domain in full (rest from reference TRBV7-8 and TRBJ2-3): GAGVSQSPRYKVAKRGQDVALRCDPISGHVSLFWYQQALGQGPEFLTYFQNEAQLDKSGLPSDRFFAERPEGSVSTLKIQRTQQEDSAVYLCASSLIGEKTSWDTQYFGPGTRLTVL.

V and J are TRBV7-8 and TRBJ1-5; 7 bases match TRBD1. Trimming took 4 bases from V and 0 from J; bases not matched to a gene: 6. The CDR3 runs to 16 residues. Germline V lookup: CDR1 SGHVS, CDR2 FQNEAQ. CDR3 loop: CASSWTGAHSNQPQHF. The CDR3 nucleotides are TGTGCCAGCAGCTGGACAGGAGCCCATAGCAATCAGCCCCAGCATTTT.

The chain is built from TRBV28 and TRBJ2-7; D might be TRBD2 (7 bases). The CDR3 length is 14 residues. Germline values: CDR1 MDHEN, CDR2 SYDVKM. With 2 bases removed from V and 2 bases from J, the gap between germline ends came to 10 bases. CDR3 sequence reads: CASSLRGGTYEQYF. DNA of the CDR3: TGTGCCAGCAGTTTAAGGGGGGGGACCTACGAGCAGTACTTC.

This clone was recorded a few times. This chain joins TRBV7-6 and TRBJ2-1, with D possibly TRBD2 on 5 matching bases. Trimming removed 4 bases at V and 6 bases at J, with 7 bases between. The CDR3 is 12 residues long. Germline lookup yields CDR1 SGHVS and CDR2 FNYEAQ. CDR3 protein: CASSYGGNEQFF. As DNA, the CDR3 is TGTGCCAGCAGCTACGGAGGCAATGAGCAGTTCTTC.

V gene TRBV27 combines with J gene TRBJ2-1; 7 nucleotides align to TRBD2. Germline values: CDR1 MNHEY, CDR2 SMNVEV (reference sequence). The length of the CDR3 is 17 residues. The junction had 6 bases not matched to a gene; V was cut back by 1 base and J by 0 bases. The CDR3 sequence is CASSLWASGISYNEQFF. CDR3 bases: TGTGCCAGCAGTTTATGGGCTAGCGGAATCTCCTACAATGAGCAGTTCTTC.

For the CDR3, the DNA is TGTGCCAGCAGCCTCCCGGGGTGGGTCAATGAGCAGTTCTTC. Encoded protein: CASSLPGWVNEQFF. The gene calls are TRBV7-2 and TRBJ2-1; D may be TRBD2 (5 bases). Per germline, CDR1 SGHTA and CDR2 FQGNSA. This CDR3 region has 14 residues. V dropped 5 bases and J dropped 6 bases, with 14 bases sitting between them.

The chain couples TRBV6-5 to TRBJ2-2; D is unresolved. Germline loops: CDR1 MNHEY, CDR2 SVGAGI. CDR3 size: 14 residues. V lost 7 bases to trimming and J lost 7 bases, with 16 bases between them. CDR3 in amino acids: CASTEAEFGGELFF. CDR3 nucleotides: TGTGCCAGCACTGAGGCCGAGTTTGGCGGGGAGCTGTTTTTT.

This chain uses TRBV4-1 with TRBJ2-6, with TRBD1 matching over 7 bases. After removal of 4 bases from V and 0 bases from J, the junction contained 12 bases not matched to a gene. This CDR3 spans 19 amino acids. CDR1 and CDR2 (germline): MGHRA, YSYEKL. CDR3 residues: CASSPRPGQPFSGANVLTF. In DNA, the CDR3 is TGCGCCAGCAGCCCGAGGCCGGGACAGCCCTTCTCTGGGGCCAACGTCCTGACTTTC.

This chain joins TRBV10-2 and TRBJ1-1, with a tentative D call TRBD1 (5 bases). CDR3 length: 14 residues. Trimming stripped 7 bases from V and 5 bases from J, with 17 bases between. Germline V lookup: CDR1 WSHSY, CDR2 SAAADI. Here the CDR3 reads CASIASTVGTEAFF. The DNA for the CDR3 is TGCGCCAGCATCGCATCGACAGTGGGGACTGAAGCTTTCTTT.

This clone is a singleton in its sample. The rearrangement links TRBV2 to TRBJ1-5; perhaps TRBD1 as D (6 bases). The CDR3 is 18 amino acids. V shed 1 base and J shed 0 bases, with 16 bases lying between them. In germline, CDR1 is SNHLY, CDR2 FYNNEI. Here the CDR3 DNA reads TGTGCCAGCAGTGAAGTGGGGGCAGGGATTTATAGCAATCAGCCCCAGCATTTT. Translating gives CASSEVGAGIYSNQPQHF.

This clone was observed a handful of times. V and J are TRBV7-6 and TRBJ2-7; D is possibly TRBD1 (6 bases). Germline V gene data show CDR1 as SGHVS and CDR2 as FNYEAQ. V lost 1 base, J lost 5 bases, and 9 bases lay in between. The length of the CDR3 is 13 residues. CDR3: CASSLGTVDEQYF. The CDR3 coding sequence is TGTGCCAGCAGCTTAGGGACAGTCGACGAGCAGTACTTC.

The V and J genes are TRBV27 and TRBJ2-7, with D possibly being TRBD1 (6 bases). V was shortened by 6 bases and J by 5 bases, with 14 bases between the two germline ends. Per germline, CDR1 MNHEY and CDR2 SMNVEV (reference sequence). The CDR3 loop spans 13 amino acids. The CDR3 nucleotides are TGTGCCAGCAGCCTACAGGGCAACGACGAGCAGTACTTC. Translating gives CASSLQGNDEQYF.

This sequence joins TRBV28 and TRBJ2-5, with TRBD2 identical over 11 bases. This CDR3 region has 18 residues. CDR1 and CDR2 from the germline V gene are MDHEN and SYDVKM. Unmatched junction bases numbered 12, after V lost 6 bases and J lost 0 bases. The CDR3 coding sequence is TGTGCCAGCAGCCCCTTGACTAGCGGGATCTTGTACCAAGAGACCCAGTACTTC. It encodes CASSPLTSGILYQETQYF.

The V and J genes are TRBV5-1 and TRBJ2-7, with 13 bases identical to TRBD2. With 4 bases clipped from V and 4 bases from J, the junction kept 5 bases outside the gene matches. From germline, CDR1 is SGHRS and CDR2 YFSETQ. This CDR3 is built from 15 residues. CDR3 DNA: TGCGCCAGCAGCGAGGGGACTAGCGGGATGTACGAGCAGTACTTC. This gives the protein CASSEGTSGMYEQYF.

The chain recombines TRBV5-1 with TRBJ2-2; D perhaps matches TRBD1 (6 bases). There are 14 residues in the CDR3. Germline V gene lookup returns CDR1 SGHRS and CDR2 YFSETQ. With 0 bases removed from V and 4 bases from J, the gap between germline ends came to 7 bases. The CDR3 DNA sequence: TGCGCCAGCAGCTTGGAGGACAGCACCGGGGAGCTGTTTTTT. As protein: CASSLEDSTGELFF.

The rearrangement links TRBV7-6 to TRBJ2-7; 9 bases map to TRBD2. With V trimmed by 2 bases and J by 4 bases, 12 bases remained unmatched. The CDR3 length is 17 residues. From germline, CDR1 is SGHVS and CDR2 FNYEAQ. The CDR3 is CASSLLPLASGTYEQYF. As DNA, the CDR3 is TGTGCCAGCAGCTTACTCCCCCTGGCTAGCGGGACATACGAGCAGTACTTC.

The chain's CDR3 is CASSATRGETQYF. CDR3 DNA sequence: TGTGCCAGCAGTGCCACGAGGGGGGAGACCCAGTACTTC. This chain links TRBV2 with TRBJ2-5, with D perhaps matching TRBD1 (6 bases). The ends were cut back, 4 bases at V and 5 bases at J, with 11 bases in the middle. Germline V gene data show CDR1 as SNHLY and CDR2 as FYNNEI. This CDR3 region has 13 residues.

In this sample, this clone turned up a few times. The V gene is TRBV11-2, the J gene TRBJ1-2; maybe TRBD1 (6 bases). Between the trimmed V and J ends, which lost 5 bases and 3 bases, there was a span of 13 bases. CDR1 is SGHAT, CDR2 FQNNGV, per germline. The CDR3 length is 14 residues. The DNA for the CDR3 is TGTGCCAGCAGCAATACAGGGTCCTACTATGGCTACACCTTC. Its protein is CASSNTGSYYGYTF.

Written as DNA, the CDR3 is TGCGCCAGCAGTGTAGGGAGGGCGAGCACAGATACGCAGTATTTT. This sequence encodes CASSVGRASTDTQYF. V gene TRBV10-2 combines with J gene TRBJ2-3, with TRBD2 identical over 7 bases. Germline V gene data show CDR1 as WSHSY and CDR2 as SAAADI. The CDR3 runs to 15 residues. V was clipped by 4 bases and J by 0 bases; unmatched bases: 4.

V gene TRBV10-3 combines with J gene TRBJ2-2; 10 positions agree with TRBD1. CDR3 size: 15 residues. CDR1 ENHRY and CDR2 SYGVKD come from the germline V gene. V was pared by 4 bases and J by 5 bases, with 4 bases of the junction left unmatched. The chain's CDR3 is CAISGDRGQTGELFF. Written as DNA, the CDR3 is TGTGCCATCAGTGGGGACAGGGGACAGACCGGGGAGCTGTTTTTT.

The chain is built from TRBV10-2 and TRBJ2-4; 13 bases agree with TRBD2. This CDR3 contains 14 residues. The germline CDR1 and CDR2 sequences are WSHSY and SAAADI. Germline trimming cut 6 bases from V and 8 bases from J; bases unmatched to any gene: 4. CDR3 sequence: CASRGTSGADIQYF. DNA of the CDR3: TGCGCCAGCAGGGGGACTAGCGGGGCGGACATTCAGTACTTC.

The chain joins TRBV6-1 to TRBJ2-7, with D perhaps TRBD1 (5 bases). V lost 6 bases and J 2 bases, leaving 14 bases between the germline ends. The CDR3 runs 14 residues. From germline, CDR1 is MNHNS and CDR2 SASEGT. CDR3 region: CASSYQGLAYEQYF. CDR3 nucleotide sequence: TGTGCCAGCAGCTATCAGGGTCTAGCCTACGAGCAGTACTTC.

This chain joins TRBV23-1 and TRBJ1-3, with a tentative D call TRBD1 (6 bases). TRBV23-1 is an ORF, with its function uncertain. V was cut by 4 bases and J by 2 bases, with 21 bases left in between. There are 18 residues in the CDR3. In nucleotides, the CDR3 is TGCGCCAGCAGTCCATGTACAGGGTGTTTTCCTCCTGGAAACACCATATATTTT. This sequence encodes CASSPCTGCFPPGNTIYF.

This sequence joins TRBV27 and TRBJ2-2; D gene unclear. Per the germline V gene, CDR1 is MNHEY and CDR2 is SMNVEV (reference sequence). This CDR3 is 15 amino acids long. V shed 3 bases and J shed 2 bases, with 10 bases lying between them. The DNA of the CDR3 is TGTGCCAGCAGTTTTATGAGACAAAACACCGGGGAGCTGTTTTTT. It specifies CASSFMRQNTGELFF.

The chain has TRBV13 and TRBJ1-2, with D possibly TRBD1 on 5 matching bases. In germline, CDR1 is PRHDT, CDR2 FYEKMQ (reference sequence). The ends were cut back, 4 bases at V and 8 bases at J, with 23 bases in the middle. The CDR3 extends over 16 amino acids. As DNA, the CDR3 is TGTGCCAGCAGCTCCGAGATTAACGCAGGGATCGGGGGCTACACCTTC. It encodes CASSSEINAGIGGYTF. The variable domain in full, completed from reference TRBV13 and TRBJ1-2, reads AAGVIQSPRHLIKEKRETATLKCYPIPRHDTVYWYQQGPGQDPQFLISFYEKMQSDKGSIPDRFSAQQFSDYHSELNMSSLELGDSALYFCASSSEINAGIGGYTFGSGTRLTVV.

This clone was observed once. The chain recombines TRBV2 with TRBJ1-4; a weak D match, TRBD1 (5 bases). Germline V CDR1 and CDR2: SNHLY, FYNNEI. This CDR3 spans 14 amino acids. Trimming stripped 3 bases from V and 5 bases from J, with 10 bases between. The CDR3 DNA follows: TGTGCCAGCAGTGACGGGGGTCGAAATGAAAAACTGTTTTTT. This codes for CASSDGGRNEKLFF.

J is TRBJ2-3 and V is TRBV15, with TRBD2 matching 8 bases. J gave up 4 bases and V 5 bases, and 11 bases lay outside the gene matches. Germline-derived CDR1 and CDR2 are LNHNV and YYDKDF (reference sequence). CDR3 length: 16 residues. CDR3 DNA: TGTGCCACCAGCTACAGACCGGGACTAGGTGCAGATACGCAGTATTTT. Translating gives CATSYRPGLGADTQYF.